This T cell receptor beta chain originates from a study of regulatory T cells in long-lasting Graves disease (dated by TCRdb to the early 2020s). Broadly, across the study: To count as having persistent Graves' disease, a patient had to have received antithyroid drug treatment for over 5 years with TSH receptor autoantibodies remaining persistently positive. A total of approximately 35 samples were covered by TCR sequencing, comprising around 13 persistent and 20 or so newly diagnosed Graves' disease patients. Persistent Graves' disease patients were compared with newly diagnosed Graves' disease patients by peripheral blood TCR sequencing and RNA sequencing. On average, persistent Graves' disease patients in the clinical cohort had been on antithyroid drugs for around ten years. The study was registered as a clinical trial and conducted in China. What the research found in general, with its limitations: The small sample size was acknowledged by the authors as a limitation that may reduce accuracy. Because the primary lesion, thyroid tissue, could not be accessed, the study looked at peripheral blood alone. TRBV28, TRBJ1-2 and TRBJ2-5 were preferentially used in persistent disease, while TRBV20-1 and TRBJ2-1 were favored in newly diagnosed disease. Sequencing and analysis were restricted to the TCR beta chain. Compared with newly diagnosed patients, persistent Graves' disease patients had lower TCR Shannon entropy and fewer highly expanded clones, which suggests clonal expansion. A larger number of public clonotypes was shared among persistent patients (approximately 2,600) than among newly diagnosed patients (over 850).

In the paper's terms, the time point label means: persistent/refractory GD, antithyroid drugs over 5 years with positive TRAb. RNA was extracted from PBMCs in TRIzol for both TCR sequencing and RNA sequencing. Graves' disease was diagnosed according to American Thyroid Association guidelines. Recruitment of patients was carried out at an endocrinology department in Xi'an, China. From each patient, around 8.3 milliliters of peripheral blood was collected into an EDTA anticoagulant tube. Ficoll Paque Plus density gradient separation was used to isolate PBMCs, and no additional T cell sorting was done. RNA quality was checked with an Agilent 2100 Bioanalyzer and agarose gel, and concentration with a NanoDrop 2000. Libraries were made using multiplex PCR. The listed sequencing device is Illumina HiSeq 4000. TCR beta libraries were built with iRepertoire HTBI primers and Arm-PCR amplification of CDR3 regions. Before sequencing, the PCR products went through gel purification. Regarding the original processing steps: Gene usage analysis of CDR3 amino acid clonotypes relied on the roughly 64 TRBV and 12 to 15 TRBJ segments identified across samples. Filtered high-quality paired reads were merged into contigs using COPE and FqMerger. BLAST was used to align contigs to the IMGT TRBV, TRBD and TRBJ reference genes, and CDR3 was defined following IMGT. Any clonotype with a frequency above 0.1% was counted as a highly expanded clone. Repertoire diversity was measured by Shannon entropy, and V-J evenness by the Gini coefficient. A clonotype was considered public if more than one individual shared it. TCRdb reran the public reads through fastp at Q25 and MiXCR, keeping productive beta chains. Rows matching on CDR3 protein sequence are summarized as one entry with the most common DNA and genes. What appears here as the V and J calls and clone size reflects TCRdb's work, not the paper's. The sample records a few hundred thousand distinct CDR3 sequences, roughly a quarter of which are singletons. The ten largest clonotypes hold approximately 26% of the sample.

Counted from cysteine to phenylalanine, this CDR3 has 16 amino acids. Only CDR3 DNA is held: 48 bases, read in frame from base 1. CDR1 and CDR2 were assigned from the germline V gene as SNHLY and FYNNEI. V loses 6 bases of germline sequence and J loses 0 bases, and the interval between the two ends is 15 bases. There are many counts of this clonotype. Its recognized antigen is unknown. There are no base qualities to consult, and no much larger clone falls within one base. This chain is built from TRBV2 and TRBJ1-3; no D segment can be confidently identified. This TCR came from a female donor with Graves disease. The specimen comprised peripheral blood mononuclear cells (PBMCs), sampled when the disease was refractory, from a patient treated with antithyroid drugs. The CDR3 reads as follows: CASSIDTLSSGNTIYF. In nucleotides, the sequence is TGTGCCAGCAGCATTGACACCCTGAGCTCTGGAAACACCATATATTTT.